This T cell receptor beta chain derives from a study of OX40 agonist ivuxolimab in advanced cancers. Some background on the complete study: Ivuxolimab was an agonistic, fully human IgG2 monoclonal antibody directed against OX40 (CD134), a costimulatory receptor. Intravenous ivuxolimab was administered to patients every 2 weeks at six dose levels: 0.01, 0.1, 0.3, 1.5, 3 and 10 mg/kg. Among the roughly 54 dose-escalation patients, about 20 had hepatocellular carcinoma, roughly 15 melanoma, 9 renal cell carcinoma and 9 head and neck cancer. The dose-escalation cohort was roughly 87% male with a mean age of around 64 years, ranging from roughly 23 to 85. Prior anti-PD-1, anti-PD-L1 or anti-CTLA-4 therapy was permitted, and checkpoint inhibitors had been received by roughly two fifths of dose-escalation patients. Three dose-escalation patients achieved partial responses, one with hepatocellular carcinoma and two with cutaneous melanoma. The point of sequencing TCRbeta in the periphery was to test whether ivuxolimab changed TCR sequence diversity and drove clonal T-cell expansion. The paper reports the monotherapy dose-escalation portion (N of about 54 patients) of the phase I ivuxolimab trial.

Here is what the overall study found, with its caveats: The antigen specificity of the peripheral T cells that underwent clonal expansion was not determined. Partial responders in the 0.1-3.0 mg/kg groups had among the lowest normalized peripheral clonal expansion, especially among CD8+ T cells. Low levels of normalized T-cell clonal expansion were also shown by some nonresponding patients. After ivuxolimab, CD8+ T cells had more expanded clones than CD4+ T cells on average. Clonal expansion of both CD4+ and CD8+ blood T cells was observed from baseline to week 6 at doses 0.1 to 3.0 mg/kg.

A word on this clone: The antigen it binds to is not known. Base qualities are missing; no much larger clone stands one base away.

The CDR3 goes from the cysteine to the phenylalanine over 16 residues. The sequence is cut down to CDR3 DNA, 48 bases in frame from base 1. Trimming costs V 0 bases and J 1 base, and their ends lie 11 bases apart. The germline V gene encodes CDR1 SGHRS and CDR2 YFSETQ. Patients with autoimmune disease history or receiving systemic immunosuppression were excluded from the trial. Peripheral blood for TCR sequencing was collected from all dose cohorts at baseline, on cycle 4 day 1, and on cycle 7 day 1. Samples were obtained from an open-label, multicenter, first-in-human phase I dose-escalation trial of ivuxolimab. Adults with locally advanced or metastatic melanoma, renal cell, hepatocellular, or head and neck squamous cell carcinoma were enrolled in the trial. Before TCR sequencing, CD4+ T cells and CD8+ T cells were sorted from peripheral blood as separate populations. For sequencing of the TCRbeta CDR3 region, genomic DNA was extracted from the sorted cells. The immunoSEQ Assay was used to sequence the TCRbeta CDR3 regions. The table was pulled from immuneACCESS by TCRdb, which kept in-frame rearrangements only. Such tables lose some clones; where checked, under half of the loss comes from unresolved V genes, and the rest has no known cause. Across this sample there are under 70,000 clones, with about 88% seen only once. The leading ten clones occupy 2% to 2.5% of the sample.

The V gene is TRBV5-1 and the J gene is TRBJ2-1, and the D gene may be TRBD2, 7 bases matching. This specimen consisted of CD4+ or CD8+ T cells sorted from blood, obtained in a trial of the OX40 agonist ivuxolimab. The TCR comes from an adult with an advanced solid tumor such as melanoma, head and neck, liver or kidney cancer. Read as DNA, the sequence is TGCGCCAGCAGCTTGGAGGCGGGGGCATCCTACAATGAGCAGTTCTTC. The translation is CASSLEAGASYNEQFF.